These 27 T cell receptor beta chains were sequenced from one sample in a study of T cell changes during pregnancy in multiple sclerosis. Some clones are missing from TCRdb's copy, which holds only in-frame ones; the method was immunoSEQ multiplex PCR. The sample shows some 87,000 clones, over 80% of them seen only once. The sequenced sample was peripheral blood, obtained in the first trimester of pregnancy. The receptors stem from a female donor with multiple sclerosis, enrolled in a pregnancy study.

This clone appeared a single time. The gene calls are TRBV5-4 and TRBJ2-3; 8 bases match TRBD2. The V and J ends lost 1 base and 5 bases, in that order; junction bases with no gene match: 6. There are 15 residues in the CDR3. Germline V gene data show CDR1 as SGHNT and CDR2 as YYREEE (reference sequence). The CDR3 is CASSLPGLGRDTQYF. CDR3 DNA sequence: TGTGCCAGCAGCTTGCCGGGACTAGGGAGAGATACGCAGTATTTT. Combining the CDR3 with reference TRBV5-4 and TRBJ2-3 gives the whole variable domain ETGVTQSPTHLIKTRGQQVTLRCSSQSGHNTVSWYQQALGQGPQFIFQYYREEENGRGNFPPRFSGLQFPNYSSELNVNALELDDSALYLCASSLPGLGRDTQYFGPGTRLTVL.

The chain joins TRBV6-4 to TRBJ1-2, with D possibly being TRBD1 (6 bases). V was trimmed by 6 bases and J by 6 bases, leaving 14 bases between them. Germline lookup yields CDR1 MRHNA and CDR2 SNTAGT. This CDR3 is built from 13 residues. The CDR3 reads CASRDGGADGYTF. CDR3 sequence (DNA): TGTGCCAGCAGGGACGGGGGGGCTGATGGCTACACCTTC.

The chain combines TRBV19 with TRBJ2-7, with D possibly matching TRBD2 (5 bases). Germline loops: CDR1 LNHDA, CDR2 SQIVND (reference sequence). The CDR3 has 13 residues. The V end was cut by 6 bases, the J end by 2 bases, with 11 bases between. CDR3 sequence reads: CASSHGRAYEQYF. CDR3 coding DNA: TGTGCCAGTAGCCACGGGCGGGCCTACGAGCAGTACTTC. Looking up the rest from reference TRBV19 and TRBJ2-7 gives the full variable domain: DGGITQSPKYLFRKEGQNVTLSCEQNLNHDAMYWYRQDPGQGLRLIYYSQIVNDFQKGDIAEGYSVSREKKESFPLTVTSAQKNPTAFYLCASSHGRAYEQYFGPGTRLTVT.

This sequence joins TRBV28 and TRBJ1-1, with D possibly being TRBD1 (5 bases). Deletions cut 5 bases from V and 8 bases from J, with 9 bases between. This CDR3 has 11 amino acids. Germline CDR1 reads MDHEN; CDR2 reads SYDVKM. CDR3 loop: CASSLNREAFF. In DNA form, the CDR3 reads TGTGCCAGCAGTCTTAACAGGGAAGCTTTCTTT.

This rearrangement joins TRBV5-1 to TRBJ1-2; D is perhaps TRBD1 (5 bases). Per germline, CDR1 SGHRS and CDR2 YFSETQ. The V gene lost 1 base and the J gene lost 1 base, with 23 bases spanning the gap. The CDR3 sequence is 19 residues long. The CDR3 loop reads CASSLLMGLSTLGNYGYTF. Here the CDR3 DNA reads TGCGCCAGCAGCTTGCTCATGGGACTTTCCACCCTCGGTAACTATGGCTACACCTTC.

This chain connects TRBV11-1 to TRBJ2-7, with 11 bases matching TRBD2. CDR1 SGHAT and CDR2 FQDESV come from the germline V gene (reference sequence). The CDR3 totals 15 residues. V lost 5 bases and J lost 3; bases outside the gene matches: 6. CDR3 nucleotides: TGTGCCAGCAGCGGGACTAGCGGACCGTACTACGAGCAGTACTTC. Translation gives CASSGTSGPYYEQYF.

The chain couples TRBV7-9 to TRBJ1-1, with D possibly matching TRBD1 (6 bases). Germline V CDR1 and CDR2: SEHNR, FQNEAQ (reference sequence). This CDR3 is built from 14 residues. Trimming stripped 1 base from V and 1 base from J, with 7 bases between. Written as DNA, the CDR3 is TGTGCCAGCAGCTTAGGGACAGCGAACACTGAAGCTTTCTTT. It specifies CASSLGTANTEAFF.

This clone appeared once. The J gene is TRBJ2-1, the V gene TRBV27; 8 bases match TRBD2. The V segment lost 2 bases and the J segment 2 bases; nucleotides outside the gene matches: 5. This CDR3 has 16 residues. Germline-derived CDR1 and CDR2 are MNHEY and SMNVEV (reference sequence). Written as DNA, the CDR3 is TGTGCCAGCAGTTTAGCGGTAGCGGGACCCTACAATGAGCAGTTCTTC. Residues: CASSLAVAGPYNEQFF.

The CDR3 DNA sequence: TGCGCCAGCAGCCAAGGATTAGCGGGAGAGACCCAGTACTTC. Encoded protein: CASSQGLAGETQYF. The chain recombines TRBV4-1 with TRBJ2-5; 7 bases are a match to TRBD2. Germline lookup yields CDR1 MGHRA and CDR2 YSYEKL. The V gene end was trimmed by 1 base and the J gene end by 4 bases; junction bases not matched to a gene: 3. This CDR3 region has 14 residues.

The sample holds one count of this clone. The J gene is TRBJ1-4, the V gene TRBV27; 8 bases fit TRBD1. The V gene end was trimmed by 2 bases and the J gene end by 15 bases; junction bases not matched to a gene: 11. The CDR3 has 14 amino acids. CDR1 is MNHEY and CDR2 is SMNVEV in the germline V gene (reference sequence). CDR3 amino acids: CASSLKGSGGYMFF. The CDR3 region has the DNA TGTGCCAGCAGTTTAAAAGGATCAGGGGGCTATATGTTTTTT. Looking up the rest from reference TRBV27 and TRBJ1-4 gives the full variable domain: EAQVTQNPRYLITVTGKKLTVTCSQNMNHEYMSWYRQDPGLGLRQIYYSMNVEVTDKGDVPEGYKVSRKEKRNFPLILESPSPNQTSLYFCASSLKGSGGYMFFGSGTQLSVL.

The chain links TRBV5-6 to TRBJ1-5; 8 nucleotides line up with TRBD1. Germline assignment: CDR1 SGHDT and CDR2 YYEEEE. The V gene end was trimmed by 2 bases and the J gene end by 7 bases; junction bases not matched to a gene: 5. The CDR3 has 14 residues. The CDR3 DNA reads as TGTGCCAGCAGCTTTGGACAGGGAGACCAGCCCCAGCATTTT. Amino acids: CASSFGQGDQPQHF.

The chain uses TRBV27 and TRBJ2-7; 10 bases are a match to TRBD2. V lost 0 bases and J lost 2; bases outside the gene matches: 1. The V gene's germline CDR1 is MNHEY and CDR2 SMNVEV (reference sequence). The CDR3 spans 15 residues. CDR3 coding DNA: TGTGCCAGCAGTTTATCACTAGCGGGGCCCTACGAGCAGTACTTC. Translated: CASSLSLAGPYEQYF.

This clone appeared once. V is TRBV9 and J is TRBJ2-2; D gene ambiguous. The CDR3 has 16 residues. V lost 0 bases, J lost 0 bases, and 9 bases lay in between. Germline CDR1 is SGDLS and CDR2 is YYNGEE. CDR3 loop: CASSVGALSNTGELFF. Written as DNA, the CDR3 is TGTGCCAGCAGCGTAGGAGCGCTTTCGAACACCGGGGAGCTGTTTTTT.

The chain recombines TRBV29-1 with TRBJ1-2, with 8 bases aligning to TRBD1. There are 12 residues in the CDR3. J was trimmed by 3 bases and V by 6 bases; bases with no gene match: 3. Germline V gene sequence: CDR1 SQVTM, CDR2 ANQGSEA. The chain's CDR3 is CSVGQDYYGYTF. DNA of the CDR3: TGCAGCGTGGGACAGGATTACTATGGCTACACCTTC.

A few counts support this clone. The chain has TRBV2 and TRBJ1-2; 7 bases are a match to TRBD1. Germline-derived CDR1 and CDR2 are SNHLY and FYNNEI. J gave up 4 bases and V 2 bases, and 7 bases lay outside the gene matches. The CDR3 extends over 15 amino acids. In DNA, the CDR3 is TGTGCCAGCAGTGAAAGGCCGGGACAGTCCTATGGCTACACCTTC. This codes for CASSERPGQSYGYTF.

The gene calls are TRBV5-1 and TRBJ2-6; TRBD2 aligns across 7 bases. CDR1 SGHRS and CDR2 YFSETQ come from the germline V gene. CDR3 length: 22 amino acids. The junction had 19 bases not matched to a gene; V was cut back by 1 base and J by 0 bases. The CDR3 DNA reads TGCGCCAGCAGCTTGTACGGTGTCCTAGCGGAGAAAAACGCCTCTGGGGCCAACGTCCTGACTTTC. This encodes CASSLYGVLAEKNASGANVLTF.

V and J are TRBV6-6 and TRBJ2-2; weak D call: TRBD2 (5 bases). Trimming removed 6 bases from V and 4 bases from J, with 12 bases in between. Germline V gene data show CDR1 as MNHNY and CDR2 as SVGAGI (reference sequence). The CDR3 extends over 14 amino acids. The CDR3 sequence: CASSTGWGTGELFF. DNA of the CDR3: TGTGCCAGCAGCACGGGATGGGGCACCGGGGAGCTGTTTTTT.

The V gene is TRBV14, the J gene TRBJ2-1, with D tentatively TRBD1 (5 bases). V lost 0 bases to trimming and J lost 9 bases, with 12 bases between them. This CDR3 is 14 amino acids long. From germline, CDR1 is SGHDN and CDR2 FVKESK. The CDR3, as DNA: TGTGCCAGCAGCCAAGAATTGAAAGGGGTTGAGCAGTTCTTC. Translation: CASSQELKGVEQFF.

The J gene is TRBJ2-5, the V gene TRBV7-9; D is uncertain. Germline assignment: CDR1 SEHNR and CDR2 FQNEAQ (reference sequence). V was clipped by 4 bases and J by 4 bases, with 16 bases between them. The CDR3 covers 15 residues. The CDR3 DNA sequence: TGTGCCAGCAGCTCCTTGGTGGGCAGTAGAGAGACCCAGTACTTC. It yields the protein CASSSLVGSRETQYF.

The chain uses TRBV6-1 and TRBJ2-7; TRBD1 matches at 8 bases. The ends lost 8 bases at V and 6 bases at J; junction bases unmatched: 9. The V gene's germline CDR1 is MNHNS and CDR2 SASEGT. The CDR3 covers 13 residues. CDR3 sequence: CASPVRQGAEQYF. DNA of the CDR3: TGTGCCAGCCCGGTTAGGCAGGGGGCCGAGCAGTACTTC.

V usage is TRBV14 and J usage is TRBJ2-7; D might be TRBD2 (6 bases). The V gene lost 4 bases and the J gene lost 0 bases, with 13 bases spanning the gap. The CDR3 is 15 residues long. From germline, CDR1 is SGHDN and CDR2 FVKESK. CDR3 sequence reads: CASSLRGRSSYEQYF. CDR3 DNA sequence: TGTGCCAGCAGCCTCCGGGGGAGGTCCTCCTACGAGCAGTACTTC.

This clone was counted a few times. The chain links TRBV28 to TRBJ1-2, with D unclear. Trimming pared 5 bases from V and 4 bases from J, leaving 8 bases between. The V gene's germline CDR1 is MDHEN and CDR2 SYDVKM. The CDR3 spans 12 residues. For the CDR3, the DNA is TGTGCCAGCAGTCTCACACGCTATGGCTACACCTTC. Residues: CASSLTRYGYTF.

V is TRBV10-3 and J is TRBJ1-3; a possible D gene is TRBD1 (6 bases). Germline V CDR1 and CDR2: ENHRY, SYGVKD. V shed 6 bases and J shed 4 bases, with 13 bases lying between them. CDR3 size: 14 residues. The CDR3 sequence is CAIRETGDGNTIYF. CDR3 nucleotide sequence: TGTGCCATCAGGGAGACAGGTGACGGAAACACCATATATTTT.

This chain joins TRBV19 and TRBJ1-1; TRBD1 matches 8 bases. Germline CDR1 LNHDA, CDR2 SQIVND (reference sequence). CDR3 length: 17 amino acids. The J segment lost 5 bases and the V segment lost 3 bases, leaving 14 bases of the junction unmatched. The CDR3 nucleotides are TGTGCCAGTAGTATGGGTTGGACTCAGGGGGCGCGGACTGAAGCTTTCTTT. As protein: CASSMGWTQGARTEAFF.

This rearrangement joins TRBV6-1 to TRBJ2-1, with 13 bases identical to TRBD2. CDR1 and CDR2 from the germline V gene are MNHNS and SASEGT. The CDR3 length is 15 residues. The trim removed 7 bases at V and 6 bases at J, leaving 6 bases unmatched. CDR3 loop: CASTTSGRAFNEQFF. The CDR3 coding sequence is TGTGCCAGCACCACTAGCGGGAGGGCCTTCAATGAGCAGTTCTTC.

The chain has TRBV6-5 and TRBJ1-3, with a possible D match to TRBD1 (6 bases). Germline CDR1 is MNHEY and CDR2 is SVGAGI. Trimming took 6 bases from V and 0 from J, leaving 12 bases between them. CDR3 length: 15 amino acids. DNA for the CDR3: TGTGCCAGCAGAAAGGACAGCCTCTCTGGAAACACCATATATTTT. Its translation is CASRKDSLSGNTIYF.

The V call is TRBV28, the J call TRBJ2-7, with 7 bases aligning to TRBD1. Trimming took 5 bases from V and 7 from J; bases not matched to a gene: 11. The CDR3 loop spans 14 amino acids. In germline, CDR1 is MDHEN, CDR2 SYDVKM. In DNA, the CDR3 is TGTGCCAGCAGTCCCACCCGGGACAGCCCTGAGCAGTACTTC. Amino acids: CASSPTRDSPEQYF.